These T cell receptor beta chains were read from a single sample in a study of blood T cell repertoires in COVID-19. Sequencing used immunoSEQ multiplex PCR; TCRdb keeps in-frame clones, though not all of them. The sample lists approximately 120,000 clones; around 82% were seen once. Material for sequencing was peripheral blood. The source of these receptors is a man under 40 with COVID-19, enrolled during active disease. Each CDR3 is given with its conserved first and last residue. Each record gives: J gene, V gene, D gene, clone size, CDR3 DNA, CDR3 protein. D genes are given only for firm matches. Clone size is stated in some rows and not others, as once, few, many or a class when expanded.

TRBJ2-2	TRBV11-2	TRBD2	few	TGTGCCAGCAGCTCAAAAACCGGGACTAGGGTGACCGGGGAGCTGTTTTTT	CASSSKTGTRVTGELFF
TRBJ1-2	TRBV2	-	-	TGTGCCAGCAGTGAAGAGATCTGGGCTTCGGGGGAGAAAGGCTACACCTTC	CASSEEIWASGEKGYTF
TRBJ1-1	TRBV7-2	TRBD1	-	TGTGCCAGCACCCCGGGACAGTTGAACACTGAAGCTTTCTTT	CASTPGQLNTEAFF
TRBJ2-7	TRBV4-1	-	-	TGCGCCAGCAGTCCTCTCGGTCTAGACAGATCCTTAACCTACGAGCAGTACTTC	CASSPLGLDRSLTYEQYF
TRBJ2-1	TRBV4-1	TRBD2	-	TGCGCCAGCAGCCAAGATTTGGCTAGCGGGGGGTTTGAGCAGTTCTTC	CASSQDLASGGFEQFF
TRBJ1-2	TRBV5-1	-	few	TGCGCCAGCAGCTTGGAAGGTATACCCGGTAGCGGCTACACCTTC	CASSLEGIPGSGYTF
TRBJ2-3	TRBV19	TRBD2	-	TGTGCCAGTAGTATCCTGACTAGCGGGGTTGTAGATACGCAGTATTTT	CASSILTSGVVDTQYF
TRBJ1-3	TRBV30	TRBD1	-	TGTGCCTGGAGTAGGACAGGTTCTGGAAACACCATATATTTT	CAWSRTGSGNTIYF
TRBJ2-1	TRBV6-6	-	-	TGTGCCAGCACCCTCGGCAATGAGCAGTTCTTC	CASTLGNEQFF
TRBJ2-7	TRBV11-3	-	-	TGTGCCAGCAGCTCAGACAGGTCTTACGAGCAGTACTTC	CASSSDRSYEQYF
TRBJ1-4	TRBV7-2	-	few	TGTGCCAGCAACCCGACAGGCCTTAATGAAAAACTGTTTTTT	CASNPTGLNEKLFF
TRBJ1-2	TRBV6-5	TRBD1	-	TGTGCCAGCAGAGGATCGGACAGGTGGAATGGCTACACCTTC	CASRGSDRWNGYTF
TRBJ2-2	TRBV14	-	-	TGTGCCAGCAGCCTGCTTGGGGGCGGCGGGGAGCTGTTTTTT	CASSLLGGGGELFF
TRBJ1-2	TRBV27	-	-	TGTGCCAGCGGTGACCAGGGCCCCTATGGCTACACCTTC	CASGDQGPYGYTF